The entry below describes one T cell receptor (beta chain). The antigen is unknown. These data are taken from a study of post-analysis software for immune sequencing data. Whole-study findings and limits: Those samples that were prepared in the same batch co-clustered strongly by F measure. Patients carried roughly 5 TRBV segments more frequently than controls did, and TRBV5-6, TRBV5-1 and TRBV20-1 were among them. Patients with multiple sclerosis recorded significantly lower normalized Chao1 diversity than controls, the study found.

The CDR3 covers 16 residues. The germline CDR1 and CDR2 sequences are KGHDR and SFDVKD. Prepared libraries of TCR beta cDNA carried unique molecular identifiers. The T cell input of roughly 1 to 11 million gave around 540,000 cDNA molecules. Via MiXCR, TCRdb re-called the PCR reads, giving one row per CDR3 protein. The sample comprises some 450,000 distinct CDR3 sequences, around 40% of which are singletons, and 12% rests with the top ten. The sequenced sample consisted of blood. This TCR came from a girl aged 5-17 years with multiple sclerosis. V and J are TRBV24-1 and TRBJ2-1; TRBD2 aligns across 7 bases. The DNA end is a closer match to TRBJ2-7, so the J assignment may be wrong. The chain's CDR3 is CATSDKREVPYNEQYF. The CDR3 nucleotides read TGTGCCACCAGTGACAAACGGGAGGTTCCCTACAATGAGCAGTACTTC.